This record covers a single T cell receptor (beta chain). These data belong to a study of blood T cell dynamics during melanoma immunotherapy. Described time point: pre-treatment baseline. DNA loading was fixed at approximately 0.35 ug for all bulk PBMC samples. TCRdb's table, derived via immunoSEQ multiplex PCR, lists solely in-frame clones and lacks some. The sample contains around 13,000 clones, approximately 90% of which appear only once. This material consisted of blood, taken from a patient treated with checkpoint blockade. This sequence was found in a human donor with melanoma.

The CDR3 region is CASSIDYQGPYGYTF. As DNA, the CDR3 is TGTGCCAGTAGTATAGATTATCAAGGGCCCTATGGCTACACCTTC. The gene calls are TRBV19 and TRBJ1-2; D gene uncertain. CDR1 is LNHDA, CDR2 SQIVND, per germline (reference sequence). Trimming stripped 0 bases from V and 4 bases from J, with 12 bases between. This CDR3 region has 15 residues.